This paragraph covers one TCR beta chain sequence. The sample belongs to a study of human thymus T cells. Those donating were healthy Finnish infants in corrective surgery for congenital heart defects. The V gene's germline CDR1 is LNHDA and CDR2 SQIVND (reference sequence). V gave up 8 bases and J gave up 3 bases; unmatched junction bases: 14. The CDR3 has 16 amino acids. Profiled with immunoSEQ multiplex PCR; TCRdb holds only in-frame clones, not every one. The repertoire includes roughly 54,000 clones, approximately 95% of them detected once, and approximately 6% sits in the top ten. The chain joins TRBV19 to TRBJ2-7, with TRBD1 matching over 9 bases. This TCR came from a boy less than two years old with a congenital heart defect but otherwise immunologically healthy. Material: blood. The CDR3 is CASSGQGSLGGYEQYF. DNA of the CDR3: TGTGCCAGTTCGGGACAGGGCTCCCTCGGGGGCTACGAGCAGTACTTC.